The source of this TCR beta chain is a study of regulatory T cells in long-lasting Graves disease. With iRepertoire HTBI primers and Arm-PCR of CDR3 regions, TCR beta libraries were built. TCRdb passed the multiplex PCR reads through MiXCR, listing each CDR3 protein once. Here the sample spans 350,000 to 550,000 distinct CDR3 sequences, 14% being singletons. V lost 0 bases, J lost 0 bases, and 2 bases stayed unmatched. The V gene's germline CDR1 is SGHTA and CDR2 FQGTGA. The CDR3 covers 17 residues. Documented time point: newly diagnosed GD, antithyroid drugs for less than 3 months. Extracted RNA from PBMCs served as the source of the TCR library. These data also featured in a second study, about T cells in Graves' hyperthyroidism and ophthalmopathy.

This sequence was found in a woman aged 45-60 years with Graves disease. This sample comprised peripheral blood mononuclear cells (PBMCs), obtained at new diagnosis, from a patient treated with antithyroid drugs. This chain connects TRBV7-3 to TRBJ1-3, with 10 nucleotides matching TRBD1. DNA for the CDR3: TGTGCCAGCAGCTTAACGGGACAGGGGAGCTCTGGAAACACCATATATTTT. Translated: CASSLTGQGSSGNTIYF.